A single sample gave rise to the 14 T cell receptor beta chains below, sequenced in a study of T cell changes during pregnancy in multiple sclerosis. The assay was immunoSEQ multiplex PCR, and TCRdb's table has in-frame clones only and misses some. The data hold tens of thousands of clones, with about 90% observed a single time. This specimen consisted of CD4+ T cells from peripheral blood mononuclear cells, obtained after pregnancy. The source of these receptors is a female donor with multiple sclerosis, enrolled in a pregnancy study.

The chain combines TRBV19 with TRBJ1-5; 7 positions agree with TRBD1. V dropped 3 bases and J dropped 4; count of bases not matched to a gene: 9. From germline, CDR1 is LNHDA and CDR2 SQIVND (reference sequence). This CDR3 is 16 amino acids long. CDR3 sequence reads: CASSILRGRRNQPQHF. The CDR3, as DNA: TGTGCCAGTAGTATCCTAAGGGGGCGACGGAATCAGCCCCAGCATTTT.

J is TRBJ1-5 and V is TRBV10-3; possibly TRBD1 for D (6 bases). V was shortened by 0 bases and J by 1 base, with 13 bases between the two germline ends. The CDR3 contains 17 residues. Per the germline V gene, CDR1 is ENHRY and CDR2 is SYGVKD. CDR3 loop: CAISESVGAGSNQPQHF. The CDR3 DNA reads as TGTGCCATCAGTGAGTCGGTGGGGGCAGGGAGCAATCAGCCCCAGCATTTT.

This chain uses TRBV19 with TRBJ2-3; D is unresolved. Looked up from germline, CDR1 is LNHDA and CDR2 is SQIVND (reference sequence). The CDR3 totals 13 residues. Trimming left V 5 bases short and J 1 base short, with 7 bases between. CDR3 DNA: TGTGCCAGTAGTGCTACAGGCACAGATACGCAGTATTTT. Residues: CASSATGTDTQYF. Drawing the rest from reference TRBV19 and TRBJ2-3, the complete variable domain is DGGITQSPKYLFRKEGQNVTLSCEQNLNHDAMYWYRQDPGQGLRLIYYSQIVNDFQKGDIAEGYSVSREKKESFPLTVTSAQKNPTAFYLCASSATGTDTQYFGPGTRLTVL.

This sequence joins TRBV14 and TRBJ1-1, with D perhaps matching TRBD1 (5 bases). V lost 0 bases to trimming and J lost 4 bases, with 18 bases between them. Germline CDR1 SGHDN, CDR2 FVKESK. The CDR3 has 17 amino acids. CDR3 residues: CASSQDFWQGGGTEAFF. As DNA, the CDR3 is TGTGCCAGCAGCCAAGACTTTTGGCAGGGCGGGGGCACTGAAGCTTTCTTT.

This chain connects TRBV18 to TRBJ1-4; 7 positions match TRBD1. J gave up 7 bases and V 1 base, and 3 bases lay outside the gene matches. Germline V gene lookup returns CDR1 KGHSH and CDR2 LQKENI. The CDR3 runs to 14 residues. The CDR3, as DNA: TGTGCCAGCTCACCACAGGGGGCAGGTGAAAAACTGTTTTTT. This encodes CASSPQGAGEKLFF.

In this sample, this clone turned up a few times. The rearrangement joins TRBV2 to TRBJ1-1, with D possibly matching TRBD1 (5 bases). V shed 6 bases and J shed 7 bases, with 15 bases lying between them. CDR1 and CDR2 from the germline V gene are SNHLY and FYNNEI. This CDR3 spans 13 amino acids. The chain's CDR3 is CASRKDSQGEAFF. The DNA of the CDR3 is TGTGCCAGCAGAAAAGACAGCCAAGGTGAAGCTTTCTTT.

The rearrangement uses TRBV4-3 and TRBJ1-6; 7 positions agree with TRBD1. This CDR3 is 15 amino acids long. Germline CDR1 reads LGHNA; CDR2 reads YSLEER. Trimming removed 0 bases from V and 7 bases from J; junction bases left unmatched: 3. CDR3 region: CASSQDGRGNSPLHF. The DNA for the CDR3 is TGCGCCAGCAGCCAAGATGGCAGGGGGAATTCACCCCTCCACTTT.

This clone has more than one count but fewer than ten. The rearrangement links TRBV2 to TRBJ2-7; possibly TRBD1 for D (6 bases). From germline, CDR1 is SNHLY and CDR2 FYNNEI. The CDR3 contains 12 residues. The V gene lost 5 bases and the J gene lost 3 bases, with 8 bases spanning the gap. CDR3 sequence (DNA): TGTGCCAGCAGTAACAGGGTCTACGAGCAGTACTTC. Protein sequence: CASSNRVYEQYF. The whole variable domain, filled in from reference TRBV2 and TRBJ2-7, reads EPEVTQTPSHQVTQMGQEVILRCVPISNHLYFYWYRQILGQKVEFLVSFYNNEISEKSEIFDDQFSVERPDGSNFTLKIRSTKLEDSAMYFCASSNRVYEQYFGPGTRLTVT.

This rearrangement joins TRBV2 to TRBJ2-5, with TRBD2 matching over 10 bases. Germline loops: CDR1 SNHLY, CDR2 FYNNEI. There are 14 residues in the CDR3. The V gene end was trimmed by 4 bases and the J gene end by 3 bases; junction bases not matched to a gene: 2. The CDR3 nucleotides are TGTGCCAGCAGTGGACTAGCGGGTAAAGAGACCCAGTACTTC. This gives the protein CASSGLAGKETQYF.

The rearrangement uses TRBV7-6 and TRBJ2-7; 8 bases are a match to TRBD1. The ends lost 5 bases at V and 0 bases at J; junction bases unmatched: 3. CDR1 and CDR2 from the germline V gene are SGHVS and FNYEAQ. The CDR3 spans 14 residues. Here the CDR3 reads CASSRTGSSYEQYF. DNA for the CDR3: TGTGCCAGCAGCCGGACAGGGAGCTCCTACGAGCAGTACTTC.

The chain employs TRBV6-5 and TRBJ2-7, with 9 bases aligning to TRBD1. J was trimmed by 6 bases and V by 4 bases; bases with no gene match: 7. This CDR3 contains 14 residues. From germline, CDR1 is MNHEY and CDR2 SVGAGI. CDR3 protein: CASSSLTGGGEQYF. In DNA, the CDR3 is TGTGCCAGCAGTTCGCTGACAGGGGGGGGCGAGCAGTACTTC.

The CDR3 protein is CAVQLATNEKLFF. The CDR3 DNA reads TGTGCCGTCCAACTTGCAACTAATGAAAAACTGTTTTTT. The J gene is TRBJ1-4, the V gene TRBV6-1; D gene ambiguous. V was shortened by 11 bases and J by 0 bases, with 10 bases between the two germline ends. Germline lookup yields CDR1 MNHNS and CDR2 SASEGT. This CDR3 is 13 amino acids long.

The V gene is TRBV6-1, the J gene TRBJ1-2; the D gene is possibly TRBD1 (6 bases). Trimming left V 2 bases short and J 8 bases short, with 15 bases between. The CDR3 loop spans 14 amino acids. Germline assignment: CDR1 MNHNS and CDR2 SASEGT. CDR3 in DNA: TGTGCCAGCAGTGAAAGTTTTCAGGGGACAGGCTACACCTTC. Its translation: CASSESFQGTGYTF.

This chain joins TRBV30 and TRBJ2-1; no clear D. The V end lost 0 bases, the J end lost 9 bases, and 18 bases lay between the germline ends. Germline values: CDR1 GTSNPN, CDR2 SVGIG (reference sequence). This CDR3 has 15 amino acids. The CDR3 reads CAWSVQQIPLSEQFF. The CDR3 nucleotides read TGTGCCTGGAGTGTACAACAGATTCCTCTATCTGAGCAGTTCTTC.